These T cell receptor beta chains were read from a single sample in a study of blood T cells in healthy people across ages. One entry per CDR3 protein, called by TCRdb with MiXCR from the 5' RACE reads. The sample records 1.5 million or so distinct CDR3 sequences, approximately 42% being singletons. The sample taken for sequencing was blood. These receptors all stem from a woman younger than 35 in good health. CDR3s include the opening cysteine and the closing phenylalanine or tryptophan. The order of the fields is CDR3 DNA, CDR3 protein, V gene, J gene, clone size, D gene. D genes are given only for firm matches. Clone size, where shown, is once, few, many, or a class for clones that have expanded.

TGTGCCAGCAGTTACCGACAGGGGTTGGGGACCGGGGAGCTGTTTTTT	CASSYRQGLGTGELFF	TRBV6-6	TRBJ2-2	NA	TRBD1
TGTGCCAGCAGGAAGAAGGCGGAGACCCAGTACTTC	CASRKKAETQYF	TRBV12-3/TRBV12-4	TRBJ2-5	NA	NA
TGTGCCAGCAGTTACTCGGGCGGATACCGGGGGGAAAAACTGTTTTTT	CASSYSGGYRGEKLFF	TRBV6-6	TRBJ1-4	few	NA
TGCAGTGCTAGAGCTGTTCTAGCGGGCCGCACAGATACGCAGTATTTT	CSARAVLAGRTDTQYF	TRBV20-1	TRBJ2-3	NA	TRBD2
TGCGCCAGCAGGAGGACTAGCGGGGGGATCAGCTCCTACAATGAGCAGTTCTTC	CASRRTSGGISSYNEQFF	TRBV5-1	TRBJ2-1	NA	TRBD2
TGTGCCAGCAGAACCCGGATGGACAGCCAAGAGACCCAGTACTTC	CASRTRMDSQETQYF	TRBV7-9	TRBJ2-5	few	NA
TGTGCCAGCAGTTTACAGGGGCTCGATCAGCCCCAGCATTTT	CASSLQGLDQPQHF	TRBV12-3/TRBV12-4	TRBJ1-5	few	NA
TGTGCCAGCTGCCGGAGCGGGGGGGCGAGCACCGGGGAGCTGTTTTTT	CASCRSGGASTGELFF	TRBV7-2	TRBJ2-2	few	TRBD2
TGCGCCAGCAGCCAAGGACCAGGGCGTAACACTGAAGCTTTCTTT	CASSQGPGRNTEAFF	TRBV4-1	TRBJ1-1	few	NA
TGTGCCAACAGTTACTCGACAGGGGGCCACGAGCAGTACTTC	CANSYSTGGHEQYF	TRBV6-2/TRBV6-3	TRBJ2-7	NA	TRBD1
TGTGCCAGCAGTCGCCGCAGACTAGCGGGCACAGATACGCAGTATTTT	CASSRRRLAGTDTQYF	TRBV6-2/TRBV6-3	TRBJ2-3	few	TRBD2
TGCAGCGTTGGGGACCTAGCGGGGGGGCTCAATGAGCAGTTCTTC	CSVGDLAGGLNEQFF	TRBV29-1	TRBJ2-1	NA	TRBD2
TGTGCCAGCAGTGTATTCGGAAGCACTGAAGCTTTCTTT	CASSVFGSTEAFF	TRBV12-3/TRBV12-4	TRBJ1-1	once	NA
TGTGCCAGCAGCCCCGGGGTTAGACCTAGCACAGATACGCAGTATTTT	CASSPGVRPSTDTQYF	TRBV12-3/TRBV12-4	TRBJ2-3	once	NA
TGTGCCATCAGTCAACAGGAGTACAATGAGCAGTTCTTC	CAISQQEYNEQFF	TRBV10-3	TRBJ2-1	few	NA
TGTGCCAGTAGTATTACGGGACAGGGGTTTACCAATGAGCAGTTCTTC	CASSITGQGFTNEQFF	TRBV19	TRBJ2-1	NA	TRBD1